This T cell receptor beta chain stems from a study of cytomegalovirus exposure and HLA in healthy donors. General observations from the study: An analysis done earlier found most TCR beta V segments productive about 90% or about 30% of the time. Among TCR beta chains, those listed as cytomegalovirus-associated numbered roughly 150. An analysis that was carried out later associated 16,951 TCR beta sequences with HLA alleles at 0.05 false discovery rate. What TCR beta sequences reportedly achieved was accurate prediction of HLA-A and HLA-B alleles in most subjects.

In the case of this clone: The antigen is undetermined.

PCR amplification relied on 60 Vbeta primers (plus 13 Jbeta primers). Method: immunoSEQ multiplex PCR; TCRdb's copy keeps in-frame clones and lacks some. The sample yields some 190,000 clones, about 80% seen once. The CDR3 spans 14 residues. V dropped 5 bases and J dropped 3 bases, with 11 bases sitting between them. Germline V gene sequence: CDR1 SGHTA, CDR2 FQGNSA. Sequenced sample: PBMCs. V usage is TRBV7-2 and J usage is TRBJ2-1, with TRBD1 as a possible D gene (5 bases). The clonotype was recovered from a woman between 40 and 50 years old in good health and CMV-seronegative. The CDR3 DNA follows: TGTGCCAGCAGCAAAACGACAGACTACAATGAGCAGTTCTTC. Translated: CASSKTTDYNEQFF.